This T cell receptor beta chain was observed in a study of T cell responses to AZD1222 COVID-19 vaccine. Across the whole study: Analyses pooled second doses at about 4 or about 12 weeks.

V was pared by 6 bases and J by 4 bases, with 5 bases of the junction left unmatched. Germline V gene lookup returns CDR1 LGHNT and CDR2 FRNRAP. CDR3 length equals 16 residues. Of note for this clone: Its specificity is not known.

Whole-study results and caveats: Reportedly, close to half of spike-specific TCRs are directed against unmutated variant regions. Without day 14 samples, only post-peak T cell repertoires were studied. CD4 TCRs linked to vaccination spanned spike, dominating at 160-218 and 743-854.

Libraries were prepared by immunoSEQ multiplex PCR; TCRdb keeps only in-frame clonotypes and omits some of them. The sample records 150,000 to 200,000 clones, about nine tenths being singletons. The chain uses TRBV12-5 and TRBJ2-1; 14 bases agree with TRBD2. The receptor's source is an adult in good health. The sequencing here drew on peripheral blood, taken on day 0 of AZD1222 vaccination. The chain's CDR3 is CASGTTSGGEYNEQFF. DNA for the CDR3: TGTGCTAGTGGCACGACTAGCGGGGGGGAGTACAATGAGCAGTTCTTC.